The present entry profiles one T cell receptor (beta chain) with its context. The antigen is not known. This sample was included in a study of cytomegalovirus exposure and HLA in healthy donors. The overall study: The study's early data release held roughly 91 million unique TCRs from HLA-typed donors. Of approximately 400 genotyped donors, approximately 84% clustered with self-reported Caucasian donors. General study findings and limits: The investigators catalogued 164 TCR beta chains as cytomegalovirus-associated.

It was with 60 Vbeta and 13 Jbeta primers that the PCR ran. Sequenced by immunoSEQ multiplex PCR; TCRdb stores in-frame clones only, minus some. The data hold around 150,000 clones, with around 79% observed a single time. The sequence came from a woman in her forties or fifties in good health and CMV-seropositive. What was sequenced was PBMCs.

Written as DNA, the CDR3 is TGTGCCAGCAGCTTAGGACTTACTACTGACGAGAACACTGAAGCTTTCTTT. Protein sequence: CASSLGLTTDENTEAFF. The rearrangement uses TRBV7-9 and TRBJ1-1; D unclear. The CDR3 spans 17 residues. Looked up from germline, CDR1 is SEHNR and CDR2 is FQNEAQ (reference sequence). Trimming left V 1 base short and J 1 base short, with 16 bases between. The full variable domain, in which reference TRBV7-9 and TRBJ1-1 provide the parts outside the CDR3, is DTGVSQNPRHKITKRGQNVTFRCDPISEHNRLYWYRQTLGQGPEFLTYFQNEAQLEKSRLLSDRFSAERPKGSFSTLEIQRTEQGDSAMYLCASSLGLTTDENTEAFFGQGTRLTVV.